This entry is about one T cell receptor (beta chain). Its antigen specificity is not known. No much larger clone exists at a distance of one base, and base qualities are not known. This sample is part of a study of T cells after yellow fever vaccination (dated 2019 in TCRdb). General notes on the study: The SMART-Seq v4 Ultra Low Input RNA kit was used to prepare libraries from fractions with low cell numbers. To follow T-cell clones before and after primary and booster YFV17D yellow fever vaccination, bulk TCR alpha and beta repertoires were sequenced over time. Two healthy male donors made up the cohort, one aged 18 to 30 years and the other aged 30 to 40 years. Bulk PBMC replicates and cell subsets were isolated from blood drawn at multiple timepoints before and after both primary and secondary immunization. What the work shows at the level of the full study, not this receptor alone: Because the study included only a couple of donors, the extent to which the findings can be generalized is limited. A small share of clonotypes was detected in both CD4 and CD8 compartments, with the overlap likely arising from convergent recombination. Because abundant contaminating clonotypes from the bulk population could be contained in FACS-sorted repertoires, computational filtering was required. Compared with the primary T-cell response, the secondary T-cell response was weaker but faster, peaking on day 5 rather than day 15. Most clones expanded after primary vaccination (almost 97% of CD4 and 88% of CD8) were re-detected after the booster, suggesting that broad memory maintenance occurred.

V drops 5 bases and J drops 0 bases, leaving 12 bases in between. The CDR3, from cysteine to phenylalanine, totals 14 residues. The sequence is cut down to CDR3 DNA, 42 bases in frame from base 1. Looking up the germline V gene (reference sequence) yields CDR1 DFQATT and CDR2 SNEGSKA. This specimen's treatment or condition label, per the study, means: live attenuated yellow fever vaccine strain. A standard Ficoll-Paque protocol was used to isolate PBMCs from peripheral blood. CD4 and CD8 T-cell fractions were isolated with Dynabeads CD4 and CD8 positive selection kits. RNA was extracted with TriZol from bulk PBMCs, CD4 and CD8 fractions, and dextramer-positive and dextramer-negative fractions. These reads were obtained on an Illumina NovaSeq 6000. TCR cDNA was synthesized by 5'RACE template switching, which introduced a universal primer site and unique molecular identifiers. Priming for cDNA synthesis came from both the TCR alpha and TCR beta constant segments. Libraries were amplified in two PCR steps, with sample barcodes and sequencing adapters added in the second step. Libraries were sequenced on Illumina HiSeq 2500 (2x100 bp) or NovaSeq (2x150 bp). On the study's bioinformatics: MIGEC handled demultiplexing of reads and collapsing into UMI consensus sequences, while MiXCR performed V(D)J alignment. Vaccine-responding clonotypes were identified with edgeR using replicate PBMC samples, with FDR below 0.01 and a log2 fold change above 5 up to day 15 being required. Each bulk clonotype was labeled CD4 or CD8 based on which sequenced repertoire, CD4 or CD8, contained the clonotype at higher abundance. TCRdb trimmed the raw reads at Q25, called clones with MiXCR and kept productive beta chains. Here each entry gathers all rows of one CDR3 protein and keeps the most common genes and DNA. The authors' filters were not applied to this entry. For this sample the table gives hundreds of thousands of distinct CDR3 sequences, of which 5.2% were detected only once. The ten most abundant clones make up 3% to 4% of the sample.

The receptor chain draws on TRBV20-1 and TRBJ2-3, with the identity of the D gene unclear. The sequencing used CD4+ T cells sorted from PBMCs, collected on the day of the yellow fever booster vaccination. The TCR comes from a man aged 18 to 35 who received the YFV17D yellow fever vaccine. At the DNA level, the sequence is TGCAGTGCTCCTTCGTTCGAAAGCACAGATACGCAGTATTTT. Translation gives CSAPSFESTDTQYF.